The T cell receptor (beta chain) under discussion was sequenced for a study of beta chain features in type 1 diabetes. The length of the CDR3 is 12 residues. The germline CDR1 and CDR2 sequences are SNHLY and FYNNEI. Trimming took 9 bases from V and 5 from J, leaving 13 bases between them. This clone has at least ten counts. Since all of the isolated RNA was reverse transcribed, expressed TCRB transcripts were what got sequenced. Assay used: immunoSEQ multiplex PCR; TCRdb lists only in-frame clones, some missing. The sample holds approximately 170,000 clones, approximately 9.1% seen once. There was one heparinised blood draw per donor, averaging roughly 120 mL. Every sorted population was more than 98% pure.

This clonotype was obtained from a woman between 18 and 30 years old in good health. The specimen sequenced was central memory CD4+ T cells from blood. The rearrangement uses TRBV2 and TRBJ1-1; a possible D gene is TRBD1 (6 bases). CDR3 bases: TGTGCCAGTACGGACAGAATAACTGAAGCTTTCTTT. The encoded protein is CASTDRITEAFF.